The entry below gives a single T cell receptor beta chain sequence along with its context. This record belongs to a study of CD8 T cells in Susac syndrome. Sequencing of TCR beta was carried out in blood CD8+ and CD4+ T cells. With random hexamers, about 0.45 to 1 ug RNA was reverse transcribed. Amplification of TCR beta CDR3 across 54 Vbeta and 13 Jbeta was performed with immunoSEQ multiplex PCR. TCRdb recomputed calls from the immunoSEQ multiplex PCR reads with MiXCR, one row per CDR3 protein. The sample lists 130,000 or so distinct CDR3 sequences, 80% occurring once. The CDR3 contains 12 residues. Germline V CDR1 and CDR2: DFQATT, SNEGSKA (reference sequence).

The chain joins TRBV20-1 to TRBJ1-2, with a weak D call TRBD1 (6 bases). Sequencing input: CD8+ T cells from PBMCs. The sequence derives from a human donor with multiple sclerosis. The CDR3, as DNA: TGCACTCACGATCAGGGGAGGGATGGCTACACCTTC. Encoded protein: CTHDQGRDGYTF.